This is a list of T cell receptor beta chains from one sample in a study of cytomegalovirus exposure and HLA in healthy donors. Generated by immunoSEQ multiplex PCR, the TCRdb table keeps only in-frame clones and is missing some. In the table there are roughly 190,000 clones, about 79% of which are singletons. Sequences were obtained from PBMCs. The receptor source for this set is a woman in her forties or fifties in good health and CMV-seronegative. CDR3s include the opening cysteine and the closing phenylalanine or tryptophan. D genes are given only for firm matches. Not every row has a clone size; where given, it reads once, few, many or a size class.

>.|TRBV10-3|TRBD2|TRBJ2-1
TGTGCCATCAGGGGGACTAGCGGGGCCACTGTCTTC
CAIRGTSGATVF
>.|TRBV5-6|TRBD2|TRBJ2-1
TGTGCCAGCAGCCTAACGGGACTAGCATCTTCCTCCTACAATGAGCAGTTCTTC
CASSLTGLASSSYNEQFF
>.|TRBV28|TRBD1|TRBJ1-5
TGTGCCAGCAGTTTATCCGGGACAGGGGCAGCCCAGCCCCAGCATTTT
CASSLSGTGAAQPQHF
>.|TRBV28|.|TRBJ2-1
TGTGCCACCACCCCCCCGGGAACACACAATGAGCAGTTCTTC
CATTPPGTHNEQFF
>.|TRBV21-1|.|TRBJ2-7
TGTGCCAGCAGCAAAGCAGGGACCTCCGGGACAACGTACGAGCAGTACTTC
CASSKAGTSGTTYEQYF
>few|TRBV10-1|TRBD2|TRBJ2-1
TGCGCCAGCAGTGCCTTACTAGCGGGGGATTCCAATGAGCAGTTCTTC
CASSALLAGDSNEQFF
>.|TRBV7-9|TRBD1|TRBJ1-1
TGTGCCAGCAGCCCCGGACAGGGGGGTAGCACTGAAGCTTTCTTT
CASSPGQGGSTEAFF
>few|TRBV4-3|.|TRBJ1-6
TGCGCCAGCAGCTCGAGCAGGGTATTGAATTCACCCCTCCACTTT
CASSSSRVLNSPLHF
>few|TRBV7-2|TRBD2|TRBJ2-7
TGTGCCAGCAGCTTAACTAGCGGAACGAACGAGCAGTACTTC
CASSLTSGTNEQYF
>.|TRBV6-5|TRBD1|TRBJ2-5
TGTGCCAGCAGTCGACAGGGGGCGGGGGAGACCCAGTACTTC
CASSRQGAGETQYF
>once|TRBV7-2|TRBD1|TRBJ1-6
TGTGCCACCCAGGGGGCGCAGAATTCACCCCTCCACTTT
CATQGAQNSPLHF
>.|TRBV19|.|TRBJ1-5
TGTGCCAGTATAGCCTTAAATAGCAATCAGCCCCAGCATTTT
CASIALNSNQPQHF
>few|TRBV5-1|TRBD1|TRBJ2-7
TGCGCCAGCAGACCCGGGACAGGTTACTACGAGCAGTACTTC
CASRPGTGYYEQYF
>.|TRBV28|TRBD1|TRBJ1-6
TGTGCCAGCCGCCGGGACAGGGTGGGAAATTCACCCCTCCACTTT
CASRRDRVGNSPLHF
>few|TRBV19|.|TRBJ2-1
TGTGCCAGTAGTATAACTCCCCTGGATGAGCAGTTCTTC
CASSITPLDEQFF
>.|TRBV19|.|TRBJ1-3
TGTGCCACCCAGGAAGTTCGGTCTGGAAACACCATATATTTT
CATQEVRSGNTIYF
>.|TRBV4-3|TRBD1|TRBJ1-6
TGCGCCAGCAGCCAAGGCGGACAGGGCTATAATTCACCCCTCCACTTT
CASSQGGQGYNSPLHF
>.|TRBV7-2|TRBD2|TRBJ2-1
TGTGCCAGCAGCCTCGGGACTAGCACGCATGAGCAGTTCTTC
CASSLGTSTHEQFF
>.|TRBV28|.|TRBJ1-2
TGTGCCAGCAGTTCCGTCCGGGGGACCCCCTATGGCTACACCTTC
CASSSVRGTPYGYTF
>.|TRBV4-1|TRBD1|TRBJ1-6
TGCGCCAGCAGCCTTGAGAGACAGGGGCTGGATTCACCCCTCCACTTT
CASSLERQGLDSPLHF
>.|TRBV2|TRBD2|TRBJ2-3
TGTGCCAGCAGTGGACTAGCGGGGACAGATACGCAGTATTTT
CASSGLAGTDTQYF
>.|TRBV11-2|.|TRBJ1-6
TGTGCCAGCAGCTTAAACCCGACAAGGCCGTCGTCACCCCTCCACTTT
CASSLNPTRPSSPLHF
>.|TRBV7-8|.|TRBJ2-1
TGTGCCAGCAGGGCGAGCGGGTACAAATCCGATGAGCAGTTCTTC
CASRASGYKSDEQFF
>.|TRBV19|.|TRBJ1-5
TGTGCCAGTAGTAATGAGAAACCCCCTTCGCATTTT
CASSNEKPPSHF
>.|TRBV5-6|TRBD1|TRBJ2-5
TGTGCCAGCAGCACAGAAACCGGGACAGCAAAAGAGACCCAGTACTTC
CASSTETGTAKETQYF
>.|TRBV7-9|TRBD1|TRBJ1-4
TGTGCCAGCAGCTTAGCGGGGTCAGGGGGGAATGAAAAACTGTTTTTT
CASSLAGSGGNEKLFF
>.|TRBV19|TRBD1|TRBJ2-4
TGTGCCAGTAGTATAGGCTGGGGACAGGAGCTAGCCAAAAACATTCAGTACTTC
CASSIGWGQELAKNIQYF
>few|TRBV29-1|.|TRBJ2-1
TGCAGCGTTGAAGTCGGGGGAAACAATGAGCAGTTCTTC
CSVEVGGNNEQFF
>once|TRBV2|TRBD1|TRBJ2-5
TGTGCCAGCAAGCCACAGGGGGCTGGAGAGACCCAGTACTTC
CASKPQGAGETQYF
>few|TRBV5-1|TRBD2|TRBJ2-7
TGCGCCAGCAGCTTGTGGGATAGCGGGGATTACGAGCAGTACTTC
CASSLWDSGDYEQYF
>.|TRBV18|TRBD1|TRBJ1-2
TGTGCCAGCTCATCAACAGGGGATCCGCTTAAGAACTATGGCTACACCTTC
CASSSTGDPLKNYGYTF
>.|TRBV30|TRBD2|TRBJ2-2
TGTGCCTGGAGTAAGAGGCGGCTAGCGGGGGGGCCGGTCACCGGGGAGCTGTTTTTT
CAWSKRRLAGGPVTGELFF
>.|TRBV9|TRBD2|TRBJ2-7
TGTGCCAGCAGCGTAGACCCTAGCGGAGGACCACTGTCCTACGAGCAGTACTTC
CASSVDPSGGPLSYEQYF
>.|TRBV20-1|.|TRBJ1-5
TGCAGTGCTAGAGTGGCGGGGCCCCAGCATTTT
CSARVAGPQHF
>.|TRBV5-4|.|TRBJ2-1
TGTGCCAGCAGCTTGTCCAGGCAGGGTCGCAATGAGCAGTTCTTC
CASSLSRQGRNEQFF
>.|TRBV7-9|TRBD2|TRBJ2-7
TGTTCCAGCAGGGGGCAGGGACTAGCGGGGGGCCAGCAGTACTTC
CSSRGQGLAGGQQYF
>.|TRBV30|.|TRBJ1-2
TGTGCCGGAAGGACAGAGGGATTTGGCTACACCTTC
CAGRTEGFGYTF
>.|TRBV5-5|.|TRBJ1-5
TGTGCCAGCAGCTTGGAGCGGGATCGGGTGGATCAGCCCCAGCATTTT
CASSLERDRVDQPQHF